The clone carrying this T cell receptor (beta chain) has at least ten counts. Germline V CDR1 and CDR2: MNHEY, SMNVEV (reference sequence). The CDR3 length is 15 residues. V shed 4 bases and J 0 bases; nucleotides not matched to a gene: 3. This specimen comes from a study of T-cell reconstitution after alpha-beta-depleted transplantation in children. The TCRbeta library incorporated unique molecular identifiers. A single record per CDR3 protein comes from TCRdb applying MiXCR to the PCR reads. The sample has fewer than 130,000 distinct CDR3 sequences, around a tenth seen once; the top ten hold approximately 8%.

The genes are TRBV27 and TRBJ1-2; 9 nucleotides agree with TRBD1. Sequenced here: PBMCs from the stem cell graft donor, sampled from the stem cell graft. The TCR comes from a human donor who donated a stem cell graft to a child with acute lymphoblastic leukemia. CDR3 protein: CASSWGTGTNYGYTF. The CDR3, as DNA: TGTGCCAGCAGTTGGGGGACAGGGACTAACTATGGCTACACCTTC.